This T cell receptor beta chain was recorded in a study of blood T cell repertoires in COVID-19. The overall study: Researchers got acute and convalescent COVID-19 samples from the United States, Italy and Spain. Sources were T cells, B-cell-depleted T cells, or PBMCs; the material itself was cDNA or gDNA.

Seattle-derived patients entered the study during active infection and were followed longitudinally. Study processing details: Amplification with reference gene primers provided the estimates of nucleated cell counts. Method: immunoSEQ multiplex PCR; TCRdb's copy keeps in-frame clones and lacks some. D and trimming come from the DNA, and the V and J calls and clone size come from that table. The sample includes 190,000 or so clones, 85% of them seen just once. V was trimmed by 7 bases and J by 1 base, leaving 21 bases between them. Germline V gene lookup returns CDR1 MGHDK and CDR2 SYGVNS. This CDR3 has 17 residues.

The chain couples TRBV25-1 to TRBJ2-3; D possibly corresponds to TRBD2 (6 bases). The sequenced sample was peripheral blood. This sequence was found in a man between 60 and 75 years old with COVID-19, enrolled during active disease. This CDR3 is CASKGLPGRVGTDTQYF. The CDR3 DNA is TGTGCCAGCAAGGGACTGCCAGGGCGAGTGGGCACAGATACGCAGTATTTT. Together with reference TRBV25-1 and TRBJ2-3, the CDR3 gives the full variable domain: EADIYQTPRYLVIGTGKKITLECSQTMGHDKMYWYQQDPGMELHLIHYSYGVNSTEKGDLSSESTVSRIRTEHFPLTLESARPSHTSQYLCASKGLPGRVGTDTQYFGPGTRLTVL.